This TCR beta chain was identified during a study of shared clonotypes between healthy human individuals. For the study at large: Those who served as donors were two women and three men between the ages of 18 and 49.

Among the donors, all were Caucasian adults who lived in Nashville, Tennessee. Sequenced by immunoSEQ multiplex PCR; TCRdb stores in-frame clones only, minus some. The data contain some 2,100,000 clones, nearly 97% of them singletons. This clonotype originated in a man between 18 and 29 years old in good health. The sequencing sample was made of naive CD4+ T cells sorted from blood. Subset denoted: CD45RA+ positively selected.

CDR3 nucleotide sequence: TGTGCCAGCAGCCATCGACTAGCGGTTAGCACAGATACGCAGTATTTT. Protein product: CASSHRLAVSTDTQYF. The chain joins TRBV7-2 to TRBJ2-3, with 9 bases fitting TRBD2. This CDR3 is built from 16 residues. Unmatched junction bases numbered 6, after V lost 5 bases and J lost 0 bases. Germline V lookup: CDR1 SGHTA, CDR2 FQGNSA. Variable domain in full (rest from reference TRBV7-2 and TRBJ2-3): GAGVSQSPSNKVTEKGKDVELRCDPISGHTALYWYRQSLGQGLEFLIYFQGNSAPDKSGLPSDRFSAERTGGSVSTLTIQRTQQEDSAVYLCASSHRLAVSTDTQYFGPGTRLTVL.